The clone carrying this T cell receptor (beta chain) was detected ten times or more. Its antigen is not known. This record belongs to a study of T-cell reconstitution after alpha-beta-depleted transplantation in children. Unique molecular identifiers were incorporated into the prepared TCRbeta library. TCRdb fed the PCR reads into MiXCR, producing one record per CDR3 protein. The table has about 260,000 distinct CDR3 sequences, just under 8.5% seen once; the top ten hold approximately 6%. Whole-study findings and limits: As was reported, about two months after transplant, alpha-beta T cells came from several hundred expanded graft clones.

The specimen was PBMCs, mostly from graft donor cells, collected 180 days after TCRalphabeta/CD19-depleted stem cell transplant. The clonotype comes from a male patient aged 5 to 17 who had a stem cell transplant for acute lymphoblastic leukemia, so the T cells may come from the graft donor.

CDR3 DNA: TGCGCCAGCAGCCGGGCCTCGGGCACTGGAAACACCATATATTTT. Its translation is CASSRASGTGNTIYF. The chain combines TRBV5-1 with TRBJ1-3; D remains unclear. The germline gives CDR1 SGHRS, CDR2 YFSETQ. CDR3 length: 15 residues. The V and J ends lost 4 bases and 2 bases respectively, with 13 bases between them.